This is a list of T cell receptor beta chains from one sample in a study of OX40 agonist ivuxolimab in advanced cancers. Sequenced by immunoSEQ multiplex PCR; TCRdb stores in-frame clones only, minus some. The data contain approximately 48,000 clones, around nine tenths of them seen just once; the ten biggest clones take up about a tenth. The sample here was CD4+ or CD8+ T cells sorted from blood, taken in a trial of the OX40 agonist ivuxolimab. Receptors originate from an adult with an advanced solid tumor such as melanoma, head and neck, liver or kidney cancer. Both conserved end residues are trimmed from each CDR3.

j_call,cdr3_length,v_call,cdr3_aa
TRBJ2-7,11,TRBV29-1,SVAAGQSYEQY
TRBJ2-1,14,TRBV6-1,ASSEEEYSSYNEQF
TRBJ2-1,10,TRBV27,ASGTLRDEQF
TRBJ1-1,12,TRBV7-2,ASSPDMTSREAF
TRBJ1-2,13,TRBV9,ASSASPTGNYGYT
TRBJ2-3,16,TRBV5-6,ASSAGPRWGSSTDTQY
TRBJ1-6,12,TRBV25-1,ASSESASNSPLH
TRBJ2-1,11,TRBV19,ASSLSAYNEQF
TRBJ2-1,10,TRBV6-5,ASSYTFNEQF
TRBJ2-2,12,TRBV30,AWSTGTDTGELF
TRBJ2-7,12,TRBV19,ASRQTESSYEQY
TRBJ2-7,11,TRBV19,ATARDGAYEQY
TRBJ2-5,13,TRBV4-1,ASSQGGDLQETQY
TRBJ1-1,12,TRBV11-3,ASSLDWGQTEAF
TRBJ1-5,15,TRBV19,ATISRPGQGNDQPQH
TRBJ2-2,13,TRBV9,ASSPEVGGTGELF
TRBJ1-4,14,TRBV5-1,ASSLLAGEVGEKLF
TRBJ1-3,12,TRBV5-5,ASSFIGPGNTIY
TRBJ1-1,13,TRBV7-7,ASSLTDRGESEAF
TRBJ1-4,13,TRBV18,ASSPDFATNEKLF
TRBJ2-7,11,TRBV6-1,ASWDSTTTLQY
TRBJ2-3,12,TRBV5-5,ASSPGGPPDTQY
TRBJ2-5,9,TRBV20-1,SAQTVGNQY
TRBJ2-5,12,TRBV5-6,ASSPMTGQETQY
TRBJ1-1,11,TRBV5-1,ASSPDRSTEAF
TRBJ2-2,13,TRBV30,AWSHRLCEHRGAV
TRBJ2-2,17,TRBV4-3,ASKFPGPELFLNTGELF
TRBJ1-3,13,TRBV5-8,ASSLGTGFRDTIY
TRBJ2-7,14,TRBV27,ASSRTGTSVSYEQY
TRBJ2-7,13,TRBV27,ASSATFGYLYEQY
TRBJ2-6,13,TRBV4-3,ASSPRDSGANVLT
TRBJ2-7,13,TRBV7-6,ASSWGQGGSYEQY
TRBJ1-6,12,TRBV6-5,ASSRGTGLPVLH
TRBJ1-4,11,TRBV27,APPEGTNEKLF
TRBJ2-1,10,TRBV30,AWSAPGNEQF
TRBJ2-1,14,TRBV18,ASSPETGRGYNEQF
TRBJ1-2,12,TRBV10-3,AISESTANYGYT
TRBJ1-2,14,TRBV6-5,ASSYTLQGSNYGYT
TRBJ1-4,12,TRBV13,ASRAKGTNEKLF
TRBJ1-1,13,TRBV30,AWSVGTGGLTEAF
TRBJ2-5,11,TRBV27,ASGLSGLWAQY
TRBJ2-7,13,TRBV6-1,ASRDSGRAPYEQY
TRBJ2-7,12,TRBV2,ASRGAGGLDEQY
TRBJ2-5,13,TRBV7-7,ASSFTGRDGETQY
TRBJ1-1,15,TRBV10-3,AISLLGQGAGGTEAF
TRBJ1-2,14,TRBV7-2,ASSSRTGGDGYGYT
TRBJ2-1,15,TRBV4-2,ASSQRDITGPYNEQF
TRBJ2-7,11,TRBV7-3,ASSLALGSEQY
TRBJ2-5,12,TRBV7-7,ASSLKGGSETQY
TRBJ1-1,12,TRBV7-3,ASSPNGGYTEAF
TRBJ2-7,11,TRBV11-3,ASSSGSSYEQY
TRBJ1-1,9,TRBV27,ASILGAEAF
TRBJ2-7,14,TRBV7-6,ASSLVPSGGADEQY
TRBJ1-1,11,TRBV19,ASSIDLNTEAF
TRBJ1-5,14,TRBV19,ASTMWDRGENQPQH